This paragraph reports one T cell receptor beta chain. What it binds is not known. As for treatment: around 19 received Ad26.COV2.S at low or high dose, single or two shots; several received placebo; per-sample allocation not given. It was on day 63 after the first vaccine or placebo injection that samples were taken. Boston provided a donor who was an adult aged 18-55 years. Ad26 vector vaccine expressed Wuhan-strain SARS-CoV-2 spike. The sample belongs to a study of Ad26.COV2.S vaccination and SARS-CoV-2 variants. Germline V gene data show CDR1 as SGHTA and CDR2 as FQGNSA. The CDR3 runs 15 residues. V was clipped by 6 bases and J by 4 bases; unmatched bases: 10. Only in-frame clones appear in the TCRdb table, and some are missing; sequencing was by immunoSEQ multiplex PCR. The sample shows 250,000 or so clones, roughly nine tenths of them seen only once. Study-wide results and limits: Vaccinees showed greater spike-specific TCR breadth than placebo recipients. Comparable non-spike TCR breadth was observed in vaccine and placebo recipients.

This TCR was sampled from a person aged 18-65 years who received the Ad26.COV2.S COVID-19 vaccine or a placebo. The sample was peripheral blood, taken in a trial of Ad26.COV2.S vaccine versus placebo. This chain connects TRBV7-2 to TRBJ2-3; 7 nucleotides agree with TRBD2. The DNA for the CDR3 is TGTGCCAGCAGTCTCAGCGGGACGGGCCCAGATACGCAGTATTTT. It is translated as CASSLSGTGPDTQYF.